These 9 T cell receptor beta chains came from one sample sequenced in a study of CD4 and CD8 cells across lung adenocarcinoma regions. TCRdb independently ran MiXCR on the PCR reads; one entry per CDR3 protein. Counted here are 12,000 to 15,000 distinct CDR3 sequences, 35% to 55% occurring once; the ten biggest clones make up around 16%. Specimen: CD4+ T cells from the center of a lung tumor. These receptor sequences come from a male donor with lung adenocarcinoma. The CD4 and CD8 labels of this study may be unreliable.

As for this clonotype: One end of the junction is discordant with germline, which a read error may explain. The CDR3 coding sequence is TGTGCCCGCGGACTCCAGTCTGGGATTACCGATAAGCTGTATTTT. Its translation is CARGLQSGITDKLYF. This sequence joins TRBV6-4 and TRBJ2-2; D possibly corresponds to TRBD2 (5 bases). The CDR3 has 15 residues. Germline V gene lookup returns CDR1 MRHNA and CDR2 SNTAGT.

This clonotype was detected only a few times. V gene TRBV27 combines with J gene TRBJ1-2; no definite D call. Per the germline V gene, CDR1 is MNHEY and CDR2 is SMNVEV (reference sequence). The V end lost 6 bases, the J end lost 2 bases, and 13 bases lay between the germline ends. The CDR3 runs to 14 residues. This chain's CDR3 is CASRPSPRNYGYTF. The CDR3 nucleotides are TGTGCCAGCAGGCCATCCCCTCGGAACTATGGCTACACCTTC.

V gene TRBV6-1 combines with J gene TRBJ2-2, with D possibly TRBD1 on 5 matching bases. Trimming took 0 bases from V and 3 from J, leaving 8 bases between them. CDR1 MNHNS and CDR2 SASEGT come from the germline V gene. The CDR3 contains 15 residues. The CDR3 region is CASSEAQGYTGELFF. The CDR3 DNA is TGTGCCAGCAGTGAAGCGCAGGGATACACCGGGGAGCTGTTTTTT.

The chain has TRBV12-3 or TRBV12-4 and TRBJ2-5; the D is unclear. The CDR3 contains 13 residues. Trimming took 6 bases from V and 2 from J, leaving 10 bases between them. The CDR3 sequence: CASRIQTQETQYF. CDR3 coding DNA: TGTGCCAGCAGAATACAAACGCAAGAGACCCAGTACTTC.

The sample holds many counts of this clonotype. Relative to the germline gene, one junction end is altered; a read error may explain this. The V call is TRBV7-2, the J call TRBJ2-1; D is possibly TRBD1 (5 bases). Germline V gives CDR1 SGHTA, CDR2 FQGNSA. The CDR3 length is 13 residues. The CDR3 DNA sequence: TGTGCCAGCAGCGTAGCCAGGGATCATGAGCAGTTCTTC. Protein sequence: CASSVARDHEQFF. The whole variable domain, remainder taken from reference TRBV7-2 and TRBJ2-1, is GAGVSQSPSNKVTEKGKDVELRCDPISGHTALYWYRQSLGQGLEFLIYFQGNSAPDKSGLPSDRFSAERTGGSVSTLTIQRTQQEDSAVYLCASSVARDHEQFFGPGTRLTVL.

This clonotype was picked up a small number of times. This chain connects TRBV30 to TRBJ2-5; D unresolved. The J call could be wrong; TRBJ2-7 is a better fit for the DNA end. Germline V gene lookup returns CDR1 GTSNPN and CDR2 SVGIG (reference sequence). The CDR3 covers 12 residues. The CDR3 DNA reads TGTGCCTGGAGTTATCAAACCCACGAGCAGTACTTC. Its protein product is CAWSYQTHEQYF.

Of note for this clonotype: This may arise from a read error, as a much more abundant clone is one base away. The chain couples TRBV6-2 or TRBV6-3 to TRBJ2-1; 7 nucleotides line up with TRBD1. V was clipped by 2 bases and J by 10 bases; unmatched bases: 11. The CDR3 covers 15 residues. Germline V CDR1 and CDR2: MNHEY, SVGEGT. CDR3 sequence (DNA): TGTGCCAGCAGTTACCCGGACAGGACGCGTTACGAGCAGTTCTTC. This gives the protein CASSYPDRTRYEQFF.

This clonotype qualifies as medium-sized. V and J are TRBV6-5 and TRBJ2-1; D not resolved. The CDR3 is 17 residues long. Deletions cut 2 bases from V and 7 bases from J, with 21 bases between. CDR1 MNHEY and CDR2 SVGAGI come from the germline V gene. The CDR3 loop reads CASSYQIGQGGLNEQFF. The CDR3 region has the DNA TGTGCCAGCAGTTACCAGATAGGCCAAGGCGGCTTGAATGAGCAGTTCTTC.

J is TRBJ2-1 and V is TRBV28; no reliable D call. Germline CDR1 is MDHEN and CDR2 is SYDVKM. V was trimmed by 3 bases and J by 0 bases, leaving 6 bases between them. This CDR3 comprises 14 residues. CDR3 residues: CASSFTGSYNEQFF. In DNA, the CDR3 is TGTGCCAGCAGTTTTACTGGCTCCTACAATGAGCAGTTCTTC. Full variable domain (missing parts from reference TRBV28 and TRBJ2-1): DVKVTQSSRYLVKRTGEKVFLECVQDMDHENMFWYRQDPGLGLRLIYFSYDVKMKEKGDIPEGYSVSREKKERFSLILESASTNQTSMYLCASSFTGSYNEQFFGPGTRLTVL.